Listed below are T cell receptor beta chains from one sample, sequenced in a study of blood T cell repertoires in COVID-19. The data were produced by immunoSEQ multiplex PCR, yet TCRdb's version contains in-frame clones alone and is incomplete. The sample includes about 210,000 clones, more than 75% seen only once; the top ten take less than 15%. Source material: peripheral blood. Receptors were obtained from a woman aged 35 to 49 with acute or convalescent COVID-19. CDR3s include the opening cysteine and the closing phenylalanine or tryptophan.

V gene	CDR3 protein
TRBV5-1	CASSAGTGGGYTF
TRBV6-1	CASSEARGSYEQYF
TRBV19	CASSIEGQGRSDTQYF
TRBV25-1	CASSETGLSYEQYF
TRBV11-2	CASSLVSTGLSPLHF
TRBV5-3	CARSFNRDHEQYF
TRBV6-5	CASSRGVGNTIYF
TRBV11-3	CASSSEAGVAYNEQFF
TRBV6-5	CASRTATDTQYF
TRBV7-9	CASSPRQNTLPGEKLFF
TRBV5-1	CASSLGTGTSANEQFF
TRBV15	CATSRDSAVTLDTQYF
TRBV27	CASSFEIAGRTGELFF
TRBV3-1/TRBV3-2	CASSGHGGMNTEAFF
TRBV7-9	CASSQQGSQPQHF
TRBV6-6	CASSKGQGGNYGYTF
TRBV7-8	CASSLQGSLDYEQYF
TRBV27	CASIFKGGYSYNEQFF
TRBV9	CASSVVSGRTDTQYF
TRBV5-1	CASSSFPGQGGINYGYTF
TRBV10-1	CATSGGASSDTQYF
TRBV18	CASSPESRRLAGPIEQFF
TRBV6-4	CASSEQGTDTQYF
TRBV5-8	CASSLGSGRSSYNEQFF
TRBV6-4	CASSEQVSGGHNEQFF
TRBV25-1	CASSETGPLRRAEAFF
TRBV13	CASSLRPPLAGSTDTQYF
TRBV19	CASSILQGAFNTEAFF
TRBV5-8	CAIQIRDRVTTGELFF
TRBV9	CASSVGLGSGRHEQYF
TRBV4-3	CASSQEGGPLSPDTQYF
TRBV29-1	CSVDLGGGTEAFF
TRBV27	CASSLGRTGTQYF
TRBV5-6	CASSLEQQVRVPLHF
TRBV30	CAWSVGSPQETQYF
TRBV5-1	CASSLPPLAGGPNEQFF
TRBV11-3	CASSLQRDEQFF
TRBV12-5	CASGLGRTGSSDTQYF
TRBV5-5	CASSLDRAGRDEQYF
TRBV28	CASSPSTSGGEGPQGDTQYF